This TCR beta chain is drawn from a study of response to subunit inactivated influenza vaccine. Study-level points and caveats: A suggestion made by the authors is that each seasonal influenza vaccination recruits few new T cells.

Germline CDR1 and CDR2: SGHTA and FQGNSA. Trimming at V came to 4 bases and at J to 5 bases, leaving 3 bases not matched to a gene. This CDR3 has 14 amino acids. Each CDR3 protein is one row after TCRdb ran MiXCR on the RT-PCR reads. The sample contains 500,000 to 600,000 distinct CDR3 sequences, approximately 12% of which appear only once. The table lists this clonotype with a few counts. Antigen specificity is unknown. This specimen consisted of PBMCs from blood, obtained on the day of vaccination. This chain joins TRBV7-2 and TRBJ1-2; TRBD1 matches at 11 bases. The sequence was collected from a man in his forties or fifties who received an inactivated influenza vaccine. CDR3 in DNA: TGTGCCAGCAGCTCTGGACAGGGGGCTTATGGCTACACCTTC. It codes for CASSSGQGAYGYTF.